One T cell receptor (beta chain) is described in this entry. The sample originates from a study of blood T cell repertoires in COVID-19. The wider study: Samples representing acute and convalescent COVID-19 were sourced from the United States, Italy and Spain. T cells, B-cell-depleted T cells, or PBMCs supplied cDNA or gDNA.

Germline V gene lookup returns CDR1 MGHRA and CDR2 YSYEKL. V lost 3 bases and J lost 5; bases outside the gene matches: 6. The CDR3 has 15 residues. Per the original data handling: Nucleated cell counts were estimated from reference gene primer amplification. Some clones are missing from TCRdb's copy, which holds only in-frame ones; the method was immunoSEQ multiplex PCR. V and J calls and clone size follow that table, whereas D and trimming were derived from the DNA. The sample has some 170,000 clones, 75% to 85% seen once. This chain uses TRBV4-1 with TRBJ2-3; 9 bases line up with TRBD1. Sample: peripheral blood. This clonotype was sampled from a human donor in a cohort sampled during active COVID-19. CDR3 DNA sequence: TGCGCCAGCAGCCATCCGGGACAGGGCCTAGATACGCAGTATTTT. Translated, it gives CASSHPGQGLDTQYF.